The next 13 T cell receptor beta chains were all read from a single sample in a study of cytomegalovirus exposure and HLA in healthy donors. Amplification used 60 Vbeta primers and 13 Jbeta primers. Data came from immunoSEQ multiplex PCR; TCRdb stores just in-frame clones and leaves some out. The sample holds over 90,000 clones, about 71% seen once. Sequenced sample: PBMCs. The receptors were gathered from a woman in her forties or fifties in good health and CMV-seronegative.

Comment on this clone: Other DNA sequences in this specimen translate into the identical CDR3. This rearrangement joins TRBV5-6 to TRBJ1-2; no reliable D call. CDR3 length: 15 amino acids. V was clipped by 0 bases and J by 5 bases, with 14 bases between them. CDR1 is SGHDT and CDR2 is YYEEEE in the germline V gene. The CDR3 protein is CASSLVTYYNYGYTF. The CDR3 DNA reads TGTGCCAGCAGCTTGGTGACTTACTATAATTATGGCTACACCTTC.

This clone was detected only a few times. V and J are TRBV20-1 and TRBJ2-1; D ambiguous. CDR3 length: 11 residues. From germline, CDR1 is DFQATT and CDR2 SNEGSKA (reference sequence). The V gene lost 3 bases and the J gene lost 8 bases, with 8 bases spanning the gap. CDR3 sequence (DNA): TGCAGTGCTAGTAGCACCGATGAGCAGTTCTTC. Its translation: CSASSTDEQFF.

This clone was picked up a small number of times. The CDR3 loop reads CASGLKEMATLREGSTDTQYF. The CDR3 nucleotides are TGTGCTAGTGGTTTAAAAGAGATGGCCACGTTGAGGGAGGGGAGCACAGATACGCAGTATTTT. The chain carries TRBV12-5 and TRBJ2-3, with 7 bases lining up with TRBD2. Germline lookup yields CDR1 LGHNT and CDR2 FRNRAP. Trimming at V came to 3 bases and at J to 0 bases, leaving 21 bases not matched to a gene. This CDR3 has 21 residues.

The V call is TRBV18, the J call TRBJ1-2; 9 bases fit TRBD1. With 0 bases clipped from V and 3 bases from J, the junction kept 8 bases outside the gene matches. The length of the CDR3 is 17 residues. Germline values: CDR1 KGHSH, CDR2 LQKENI. The CDR3 protein is CASSPPDPRDRDYGYTF. The DNA of the CDR3 is TGTGCCAGCTCACCACCGGATCCCCGGGACAGGGACTATGGCTACACCTTC.

The V gene is TRBV5-1, the J gene TRBJ2-1; 8 bases map to TRBD2. Germline V lookup: CDR1 SGHRS, CDR2 YFSETQ. V lost 0 bases, J lost 7 bases, and 9 bases stayed unmatched. The CDR3 spans 16 residues. For the CDR3, the DNA is TGCGCCAGCAGCTTGGAGCCCAGCGGGAGTGCGAATGAGCAGTTCTTC. Its translation is CASSLEPSGSANEQFF.

This chain uses TRBV7-8 with TRBJ2-3; TRBD1 agrees at 7 bases. Germline lookup yields CDR1 SGHVS and CDR2 FQNEAQ. The CDR3 runs 14 residues. The ends lost 3 bases at V and 6 bases at J; junction bases unmatched: 6. CDR3 protein: CASSLNHRGDTQYF. For the CDR3, the DNA is TGTGCCAGCAGCTTGAATCACAGGGGTGATACGCAGTATTTT. The whole variable domain, remainder taken from reference TRBV7-8 and TRBJ2-3, is GAGVSQSPRYKVAKRGQDVALRCDPISGHVSLFWYQQALGQGPEFLTYFQNEAQLDKSGLPSDRFFAERPEGSVSTLKIQRTQQEDSAVYLCASSLNHRGDTQYFGPGTRLTVL.

V is TRBV6-1 and J is TRBJ2-3, with 7 positions matching TRBD2. Germline lookup yields CDR1 MNHNS and CDR2 SASEGT. The CDR3 loop spans 14 amino acids. V dropped 7 bases and J dropped 5; count of bases not matched to a gene: 9. Here the CDR3 DNA reads TGTGCCAGCACTAGCGGATGGACTAGAGATACGCAGTATTTT. This sequence encodes CASTSGWTRDTQYF.

This clone has more than one count but fewer than ten. This chain joins TRBV6-6 and TRBJ2-7; D unresolved. Per the germline V gene, CDR1 is MNHNY and CDR2 is SVGAGI (reference sequence). V lost 6 bases, J lost 4 bases, and 10 bases lay in between. The length of the CDR3 is 12 residues. CDR3 amino acids: CASRSDGYEQYF. For the CDR3, the DNA is TGTGCCAGCAGATCCGACGGGTACGAGCAGTACTTC.

The gene calls are TRBV5-4 and TRBJ1-3; D might be TRBD1 (6 bases). The CDR3 is 16 amino acids. V gave up 4 bases and J gave up 0 bases, with 14 bases separating them. The V gene's germline CDR1 is SGHNT and CDR2 YYREEE (reference sequence). The CDR3 bases are TGTGCCAGCAGCATACTACAGGGTACCTCTGGAAACACCATATATTTT. Translating it yields CASSILQGTSGNTIYF.

Comments on this clone: Compared with germline, one end of the junction differs, possibly owing to a read error. The chain is built from TRBV28 and TRBJ2-4; no clear D. The CDR3 contains 12 residues. Germline V gives CDR1 MDHEN, CDR2 SYDVKM. The CDR3 loop is CASSFFQNAMHF. In DNA form, the CDR3 reads TGTGCCAGCAGTTTTTTCCAAAACGCGATGCACTTC.

The chain recombines TRBV4-2 with TRBJ2-1; D is ambiguous. The length of the CDR3 is 16 residues. Per germline, CDR1 LGHNA and CDR2 YNFKEQ. V shed 3 bases and J shed 1 base, with 13 bases lying between them. CDR3 nucleotides: TGTGCCAGCAGCCAGTCCGGGTATACTTCCTACAATGAGCAGTTCTTC. This encodes CASSQSGYTSYNEQFF.

The chain couples TRBV7-2 to TRBJ1-3; D uncertain. The CDR3 runs to 14 residues. Trimming stripped 4 bases from V and 5 bases from J, with 12 bases between. Germline V lookup: CDR1 SGHTA, CDR2 FQGNSA. CDR3 coding DNA: TGTGCCAGCAGCTCCGGGTTCAACAGAAACACCATATATTTT. It specifies CASSSGFNRNTIYF.

The table lists this clone with a count of one. The chain has TRBV6-5 and TRBJ1-2; 8 nucleotides agree with TRBD1. V lost 5 bases to trimming and J lost 8 bases; unmatched junction nucleotides: 7. Per the germline V gene, CDR1 is MNHEY and CDR2 is SVGAGI. This CDR3 comprises 13 residues. DNA of the CDR3: TGTGCCAGCAGTCGACAGGGGTCGTGGGGCTACACCTTC. Translated: CASSRQGSWGYTF.